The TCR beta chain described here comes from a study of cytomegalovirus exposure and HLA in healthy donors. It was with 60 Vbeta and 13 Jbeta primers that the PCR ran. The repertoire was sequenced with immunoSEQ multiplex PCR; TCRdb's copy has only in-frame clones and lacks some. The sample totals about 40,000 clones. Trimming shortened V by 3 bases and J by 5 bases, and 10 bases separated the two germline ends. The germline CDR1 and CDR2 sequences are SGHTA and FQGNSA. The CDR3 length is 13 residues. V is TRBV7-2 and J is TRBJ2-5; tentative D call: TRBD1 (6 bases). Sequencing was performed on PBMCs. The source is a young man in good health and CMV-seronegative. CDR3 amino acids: CASSLAGAETQYF. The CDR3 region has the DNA TGTGCCAGCAGCTTGGCAGGGGCCGAGACCCAGTACTTC.